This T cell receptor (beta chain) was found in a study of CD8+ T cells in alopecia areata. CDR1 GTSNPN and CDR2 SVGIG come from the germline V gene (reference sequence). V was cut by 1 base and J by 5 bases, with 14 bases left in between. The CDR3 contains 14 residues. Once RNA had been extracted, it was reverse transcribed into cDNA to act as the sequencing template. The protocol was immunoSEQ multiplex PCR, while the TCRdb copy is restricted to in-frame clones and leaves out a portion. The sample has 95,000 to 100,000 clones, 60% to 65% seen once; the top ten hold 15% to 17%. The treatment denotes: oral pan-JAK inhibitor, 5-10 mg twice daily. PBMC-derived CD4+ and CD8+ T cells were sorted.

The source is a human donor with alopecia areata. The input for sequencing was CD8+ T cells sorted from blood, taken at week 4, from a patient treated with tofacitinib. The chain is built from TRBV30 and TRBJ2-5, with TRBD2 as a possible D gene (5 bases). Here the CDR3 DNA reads TGTGCCTGGAGTGCTACCATCCCGGGGGAGACCCAGTACTTC. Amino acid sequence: CAWSATIPGETQYF.